This T cell receptor (beta chain) originates from a study of identifying expanded T cells in peripheral blood. No infections or other immune events were documented during collection. Data came from immunoSEQ multiplex PCR; TCRdb stores just in-frame clones and leaves some out. There are some 100,000 clones in the sample; roughly 88% occur only once, and approximately 6% lies in the top ten. The table lists this clone with a count of one. Its antigen is unknown. Germline CDR1 reads LNHDA; CDR2 reads SQIVND (reference sequence). Trimming took 6 bases from V and 0 from J, leaving 14 bases between them. The CDR3 has 15 residues. The study's findings and limits: Differentially abundant clones: roughly 1.2 between replicates, about 15 at around 14 days, less than 20 at four.

V usage is TRBV19 and J usage is TRBJ1-1, with unresolved D. The sequencing sample was made of blood. The sequence was collected from a person aged 18-69 years in good health. The CDR3 here is CASRFGVGLNTEAFF. CDR3 coding DNA: TGTGCCAGTAGATTCGGGGTGGGGTTGAACACTGAAGCTTTCTTT. Filled out from reference TRBV19 and TRBJ1-1, the complete variable domain reads DGGITQSPKYLFRKEGQNVTLSCEQNLNHDAMYWYRQDPGQGLRLIYYSQIVNDFQKGDIAEGYSVSREKKESFPLTVTSAQKNPTAFYLCASRFGVGLNTEAFFGQGTRLTVV.